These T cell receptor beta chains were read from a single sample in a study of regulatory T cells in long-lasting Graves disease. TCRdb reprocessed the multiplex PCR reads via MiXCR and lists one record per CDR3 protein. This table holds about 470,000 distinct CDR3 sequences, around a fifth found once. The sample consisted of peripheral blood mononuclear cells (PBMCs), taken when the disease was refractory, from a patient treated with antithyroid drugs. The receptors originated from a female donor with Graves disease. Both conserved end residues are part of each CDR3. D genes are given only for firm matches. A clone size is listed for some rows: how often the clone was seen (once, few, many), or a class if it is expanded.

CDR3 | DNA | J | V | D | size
CAIRGDWISGNTIYF | TGTGCCATCAGGGGGGACTGGATCTCTGGAAACACCATATATTTT | TRBJ1-3 | TRBV10-3 | - | few
CASSTRDGEKLFF | TGTGCCAGCAGCACCAGGGATGGCGAAAAACTGTTTTTT | TRBJ1-4 | TRBV7-8 | - | many
CASSLGRPDNYGYTF | TGTGCCAGCAGCCTAGGTAGGCCGGACAACTATGGCTACACCTTC | TRBJ1-2 | TRBV7-9 | - | few
CASSFGGQGSTF | TGTGCCAGCAGTTTCGGAGGGCAGGGAAGCACCTTC | TRBJ1-2 | TRBV12-3/TRBV12-4 | - | many
CASSWPTGMNTEAFF | TGTGCCAGCAGTTGGCCAACAGGAATGAACACTGAAGCTTTCTTT | TRBJ1-1 | TRBV28 | - | many
CAIRGPRTGPNTGELFF | TGTGCCATCAGAGGACCTAGGACAGGGCCGAACACCGGGGAGCTGTTTTTT | TRBJ2-2 | TRBV10-3 | TRBD1 | -
CASSVAEAYEQYF | TGTGCCAGCAGTGTCGCGGAAGCCTACGAGCAGTACTTC | TRBJ2-7 | TRBV2 | - | many
CARDLEGEAFF | TGCGCCAGAGACTTAGAGGGTGAAGCTTTCTTT | TRBJ1-1 | TRBV10-1 | - | -
CASSDPEQGGHQPQHF | TGTGCCAGCAGTGACCCCGAGCAGGGGGGACATCAGCCCCAGCATTTT | TRBJ1-5 | TRBV25-1 | TRBD1 | -
CAISERNGVPQETQYF | TGTGCCATCAGTGAGAGGAATGGCGTCCCGCAAGAGACCCAGTACTTC | TRBJ2-5 | TRBV10-3 | - | many
CASSLQGDSYEQYF | TGTGCCAGCAGCTTACAGGGGGACTCCTACGAGCAGTACTTC | TRBJ2-7 | TRBV28 | TRBD1 | many
CSARGEAGYEQYF | TGCAGTGCTAGAGGGGAGGCGGGCTACGAGCAGTACTTC | TRBJ2-7 | TRBV20-1 | - | -
CASSLILTVLSGNTIYF | TGTGCCAGCAGCCTAATTTTGACGGTTCTCTCTGGAAACACCATATATTTT | TRBJ1-3 | TRBV7-9 | - | -
CASGLGQGSETQYF | TGTGCTAGTGGTTTGGGACAGGGGTCGGAGACCCAGTACTTC | TRBJ2-5 | TRBV12-5 | TRBD1 | -
CASSSADTVGGEQYF | TGTGCCAGCAGTTCTGCGGACACGGTCGGGGGCGAGCAGTACTTC | TRBJ2-7 | TRBV28 | - | many
CASSLGNEKNTEAFF | TGTGCCAGCAGTTTGGGCAATGAGAAGAACACTGAAGCTTTCTTT | TRBJ1-1 | TRBV6-5 | - | -
CATRRGGRKYMNTEAFF | TGTGCCACCCGAAGGGGGGGACGGAAATATATGAACACTGAAGCTTTCTTT | TRBJ1-1 | TRBV11-3 | - | many